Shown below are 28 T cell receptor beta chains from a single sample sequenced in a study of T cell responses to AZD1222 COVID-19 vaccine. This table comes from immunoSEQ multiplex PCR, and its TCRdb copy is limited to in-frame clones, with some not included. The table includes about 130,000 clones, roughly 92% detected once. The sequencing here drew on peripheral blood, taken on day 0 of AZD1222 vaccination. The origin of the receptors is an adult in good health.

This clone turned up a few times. In DNA form, the CDR3 reads TGTGCCAGCAGCCTCGGGACTAGCGGGAACACCGGGGAGCTGTTTTTT. Translating gives CASSLGTSGNTGELFF. The rearrangement joins TRBV5-4 to TRBJ2-2; 11 bases map to TRBD2. There are 16 residues in the CDR3. Germline assignment: CDR1 SGHNT and CDR2 YYREEE (reference sequence). J was trimmed by 1 base and V by 4 bases; bases with no gene match: 3.

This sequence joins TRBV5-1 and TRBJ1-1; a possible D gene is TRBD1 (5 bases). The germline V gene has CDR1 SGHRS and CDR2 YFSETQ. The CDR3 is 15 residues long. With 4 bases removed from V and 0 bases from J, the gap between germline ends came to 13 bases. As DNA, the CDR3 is TGCGCCAGCAGCCATAACCGGGGGATGAACACTGAAGCTTTCTTT. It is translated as CASSHNRGMNTEAFF.

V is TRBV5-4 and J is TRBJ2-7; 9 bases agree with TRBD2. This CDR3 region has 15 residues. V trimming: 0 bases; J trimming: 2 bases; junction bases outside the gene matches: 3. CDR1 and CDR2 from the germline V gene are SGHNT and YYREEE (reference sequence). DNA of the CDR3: TGTGCCAGCAGCTTGGGTAGCGGGAGCACCTACGAGCAGTACTTC. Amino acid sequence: CASSLGSGSTYEQYF.

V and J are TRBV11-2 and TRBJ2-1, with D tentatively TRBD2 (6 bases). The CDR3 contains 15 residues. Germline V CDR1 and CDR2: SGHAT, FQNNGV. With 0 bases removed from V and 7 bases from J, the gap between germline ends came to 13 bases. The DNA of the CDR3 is TGTGCCAGCAGCTTAGATCGGGGGATAGGTAATGAGCAGTTCTTC. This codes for CASSLDRGIGNEQFF.

For the CDR3, the DNA is TGTGCCAGCAGCCCCGACAGAATATCCTACGAGCAGTACTTC. It is translated as CASSPDRISYEQYF. The chain is built from TRBV11-2 and TRBJ2-7, with a tentative D call TRBD1 (5 bases). V was clipped by 5 bases and J by 1 base, with 12 bases between them. There are 14 residues in the CDR3. Germline CDR1 and CDR2: SGHAT and FQNNGV.

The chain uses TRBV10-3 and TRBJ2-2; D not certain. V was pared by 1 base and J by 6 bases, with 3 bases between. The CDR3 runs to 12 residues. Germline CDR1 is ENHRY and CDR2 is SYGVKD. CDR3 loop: CAISELPGELFF. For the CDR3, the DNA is TGTGCCATCAGTGAGTTGCCCGGGGAGCTGTTTTTT.

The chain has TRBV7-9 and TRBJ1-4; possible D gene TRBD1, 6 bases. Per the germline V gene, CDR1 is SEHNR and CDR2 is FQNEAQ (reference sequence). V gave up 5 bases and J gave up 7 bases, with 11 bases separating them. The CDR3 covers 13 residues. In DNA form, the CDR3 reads TGTGCCAGCAGCGGGGGCGGGAGTGAAAAACTGTTTTTT. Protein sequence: CASSGGGSEKLFF.

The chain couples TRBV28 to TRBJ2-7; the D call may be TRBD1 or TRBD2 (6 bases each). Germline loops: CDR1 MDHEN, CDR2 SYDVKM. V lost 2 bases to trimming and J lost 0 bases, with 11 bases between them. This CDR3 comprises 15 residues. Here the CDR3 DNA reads TGTGCCAGCAGTTTAAGGGGGGAGGACTCCTACGAGCAGTACTTC. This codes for CASSLRGEDSYEQYF.

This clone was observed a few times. The CDR3 DNA reads as TGTGCCAGCAGCCAAGATCCAGCTAGCAATCAGCCCCAGCATTTT. The encoded protein is CASSQDPASNQPQHF. V and J are TRBV4-2 and TRBJ1-5; D not certain. The CDR3 is 15 amino acids. With 0 bases removed from V and 0 bases from J, the gap between germline ends came to 6 bases. The germline V gene encodes CDR1 LGHNA and CDR2 YNFKEQ.

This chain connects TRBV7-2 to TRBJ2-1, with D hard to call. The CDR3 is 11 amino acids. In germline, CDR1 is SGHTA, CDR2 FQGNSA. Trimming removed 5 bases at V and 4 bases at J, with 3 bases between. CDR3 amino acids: CASSRYNEQFF. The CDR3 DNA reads TGTGCCAGCAGCCGTTACAATGAGCAGTTCTTC.

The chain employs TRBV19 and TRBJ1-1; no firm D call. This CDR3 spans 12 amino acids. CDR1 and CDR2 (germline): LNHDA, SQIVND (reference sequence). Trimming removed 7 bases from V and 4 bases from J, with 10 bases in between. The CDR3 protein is CASTFGITEAFF. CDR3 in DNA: TGTGCCAGTACGTTTGGGATCACTGAAGCTTTCTTT. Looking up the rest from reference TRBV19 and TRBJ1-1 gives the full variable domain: DGGITQSPKYLFRKEGQNVTLSCEQNLNHDAMYWYRQDPGQGLRLIYYSQIVNDFQKGDIAEGYSVSREKKESFPLTVTSAQKNPTAFYLCASTFGITEAFFGQGTRLTVV.

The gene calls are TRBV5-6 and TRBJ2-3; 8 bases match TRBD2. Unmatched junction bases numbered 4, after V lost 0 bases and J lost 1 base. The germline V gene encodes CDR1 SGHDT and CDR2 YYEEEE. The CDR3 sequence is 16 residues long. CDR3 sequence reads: CASSLAATSGTDTQYF. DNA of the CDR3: TGTGCCAGCAGCTTGGCCGCGACTAGCGGCACAGATACGCAGTATTTT.

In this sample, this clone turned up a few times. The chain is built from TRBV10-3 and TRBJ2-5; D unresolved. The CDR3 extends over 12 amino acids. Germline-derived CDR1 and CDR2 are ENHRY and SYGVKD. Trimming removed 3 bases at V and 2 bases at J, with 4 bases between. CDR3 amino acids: CAISETQETQYF. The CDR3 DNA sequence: TGTGCCATCAGTGAAACTCAAGAGACCCAGTACTTC.

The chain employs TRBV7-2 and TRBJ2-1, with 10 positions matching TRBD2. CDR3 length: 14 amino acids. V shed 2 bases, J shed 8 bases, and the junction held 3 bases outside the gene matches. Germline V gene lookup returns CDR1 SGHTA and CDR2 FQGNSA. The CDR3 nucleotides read TGTGCCAGCAGCTTAACTAGCGGGAAAGATGAGCAGTTCTTC. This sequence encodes CASSLTSGKDEQFF.

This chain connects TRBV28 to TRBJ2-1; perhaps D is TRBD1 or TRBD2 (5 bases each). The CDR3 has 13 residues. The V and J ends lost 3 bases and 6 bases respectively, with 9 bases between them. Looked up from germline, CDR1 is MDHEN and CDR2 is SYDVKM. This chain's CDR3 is CASSLFGGNEQFF. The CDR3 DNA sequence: TGTGCCAGCAGTTTGTTTGGGGGCAATGAGCAGTTCTTC.

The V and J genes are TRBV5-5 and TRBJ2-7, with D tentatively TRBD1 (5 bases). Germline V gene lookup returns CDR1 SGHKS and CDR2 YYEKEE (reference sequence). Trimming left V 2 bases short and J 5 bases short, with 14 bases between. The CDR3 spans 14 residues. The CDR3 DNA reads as TGTGCCAGCAGCTTACTTAATCAGGGAAACGAGCAGTACTTC. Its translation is CASSLLNQGNEQYF.

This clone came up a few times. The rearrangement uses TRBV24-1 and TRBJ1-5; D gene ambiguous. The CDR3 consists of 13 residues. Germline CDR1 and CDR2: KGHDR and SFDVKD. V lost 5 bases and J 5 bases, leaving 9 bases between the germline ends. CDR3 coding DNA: TGTGCCACCAGTGCTGCCACGCATCAGCCCCAGCATTTT. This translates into CATSAATHQPQHF.

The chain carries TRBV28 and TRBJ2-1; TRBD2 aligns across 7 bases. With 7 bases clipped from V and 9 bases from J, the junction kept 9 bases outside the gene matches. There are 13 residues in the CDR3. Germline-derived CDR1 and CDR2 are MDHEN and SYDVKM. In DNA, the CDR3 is TGTGCCAGCACCGGGACTATCGGGGGTGAGCAGTTCTTC. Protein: CASTGTIGGEQFF.

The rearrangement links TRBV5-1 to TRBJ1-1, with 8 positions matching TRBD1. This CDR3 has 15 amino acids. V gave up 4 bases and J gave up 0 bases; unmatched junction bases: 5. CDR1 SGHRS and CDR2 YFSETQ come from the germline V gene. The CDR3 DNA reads TGCGCCAGCAGCCGCACAGGGGGAATGAACACTGAAGCTTTCTTT. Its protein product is CASSRTGGMNTEAFF.

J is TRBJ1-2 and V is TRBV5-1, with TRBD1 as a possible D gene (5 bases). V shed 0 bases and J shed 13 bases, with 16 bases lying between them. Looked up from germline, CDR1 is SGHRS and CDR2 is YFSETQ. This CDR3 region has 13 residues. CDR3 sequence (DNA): TGCGCCAGCAGCTTGGATACAGGAGCGGAGAGCACCTTC. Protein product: CASSLDTGAESTF. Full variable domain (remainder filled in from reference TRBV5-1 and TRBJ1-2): KAGVTQTPRYLIKTRGQQVTLSCSPISGHRSVSWYQQTPGQGLQFLFEYFSETQRNKGNFPGRFSGRQFSNSRSEMNVSTLELGDSALYLCASSLDTGAESTFGSGTRLTVV.

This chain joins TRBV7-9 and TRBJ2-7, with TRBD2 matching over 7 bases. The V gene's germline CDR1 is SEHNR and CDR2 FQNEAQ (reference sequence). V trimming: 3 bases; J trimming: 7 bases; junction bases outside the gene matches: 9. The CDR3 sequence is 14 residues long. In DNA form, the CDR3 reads TGTGCCAGCAGCTTGGGGGGGACCCCTTTGGAGCAGTACTTC. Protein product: CASSLGGTPLEQYF.

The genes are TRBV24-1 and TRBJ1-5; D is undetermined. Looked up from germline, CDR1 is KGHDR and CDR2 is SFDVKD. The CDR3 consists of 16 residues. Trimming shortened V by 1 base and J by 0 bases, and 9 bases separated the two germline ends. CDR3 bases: TGTGCCACCAGTGATTTCGGACGGCATAGCAATCAGCCCCAGCATTTT. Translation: CATSDFGRHSNQPQHF.

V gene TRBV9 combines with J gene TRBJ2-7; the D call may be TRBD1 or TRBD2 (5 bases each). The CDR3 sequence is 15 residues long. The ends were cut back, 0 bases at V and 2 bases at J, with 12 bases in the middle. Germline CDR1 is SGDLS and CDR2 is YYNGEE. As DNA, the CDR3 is TGTGCCAGCAGCGTAGGTCCGGGGCCCCCCTACGAGCAGTACTTC. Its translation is CASSVGPGPPYEQYF. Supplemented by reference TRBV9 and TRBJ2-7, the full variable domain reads DSGVTQTPKHLITATGQRVTLRCSPRSGDLSVYWYQQSLDQGLQFLIQYYNGEERAKGNILERFSAQQFPDLHSELNLSSLELGDSALYFCASSVGPGPPYEQYFGPGTRLTVT.

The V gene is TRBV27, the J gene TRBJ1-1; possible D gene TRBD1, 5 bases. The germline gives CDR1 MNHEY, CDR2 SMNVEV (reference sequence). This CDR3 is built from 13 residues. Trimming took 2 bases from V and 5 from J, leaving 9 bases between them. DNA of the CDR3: TGTGCCAGCAGTTTAACGGGGGTAACTGAAGCTTTCTTT. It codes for CASSLTGVTEAFF.

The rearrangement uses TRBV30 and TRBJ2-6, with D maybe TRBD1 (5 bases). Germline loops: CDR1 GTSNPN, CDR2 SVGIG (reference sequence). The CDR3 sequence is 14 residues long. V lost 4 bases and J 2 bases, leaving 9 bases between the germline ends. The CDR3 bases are TGTGCCTGGAATGTAGGGGCTGGGGCCAACGTCCTGACTTTC. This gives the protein CAWNVGAGANVLTF.

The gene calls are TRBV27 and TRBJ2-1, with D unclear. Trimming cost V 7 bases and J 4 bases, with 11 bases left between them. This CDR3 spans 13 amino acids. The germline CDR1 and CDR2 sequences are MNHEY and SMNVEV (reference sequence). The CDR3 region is CASKWNYYNEQFF. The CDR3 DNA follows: TGTGCCAGCAAGTGGAACTATTACAATGAGCAGTTCTTC.

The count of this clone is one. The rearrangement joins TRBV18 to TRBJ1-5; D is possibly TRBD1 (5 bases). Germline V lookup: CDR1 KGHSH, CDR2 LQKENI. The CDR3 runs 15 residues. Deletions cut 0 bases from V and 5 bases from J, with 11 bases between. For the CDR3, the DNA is TGTGCCAGCTCACCACCGGGGCCAGGTGATCAGCCCCAGCATTTT. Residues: CASSPPGPGDQPQHF.

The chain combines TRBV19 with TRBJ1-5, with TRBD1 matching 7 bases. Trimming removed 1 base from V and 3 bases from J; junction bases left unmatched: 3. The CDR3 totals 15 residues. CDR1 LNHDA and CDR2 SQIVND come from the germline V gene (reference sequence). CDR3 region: CASSIGDRDNQPQHF. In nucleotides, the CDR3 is TGTGCCAGTAGTATAGGTGACAGGGACAATCAGCCCCAGCATTTT. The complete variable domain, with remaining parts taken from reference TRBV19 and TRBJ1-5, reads DGGITQSPKYLFRKEGQNVTLSCEQNLNHDAMYWYRQDPGQGLRLIYYSQIVNDFQKGDIAEGYSVSREKKESFPLTVTSAQKNPTAFYLCASSIGDRDNQPQHFGDGTRLSIL.